This T cell receptor (beta chain) was identified during a study of CD8+CD57+ T cells in acquired aplastic anemia. Study-wide results and caveats: Any difference that existed in CD8+ Simpson's diversity between patients and controls was not significant.

CDR3 length equals 13 residues. Trimming pared 4 bases from V and 1 base from J, leaving 8 bases between. Germline CDR1 reads LNHDA; CDR2 reads SQIVND (reference sequence). TCR beta VDJ and CDR3 profiles were obtained from a genomic DNA template. TCRdb passed the reads through MiXCR, listing each CDR3 protein once. This sample yields about 180,000 distinct CDR3 sequences, of which 35% to 50% are seen a single time; under 3% belongs to the top ten. With respect to this clonotype: Antigen unknown. A read error is likely, as this CDR3 ends without the conserved phenylalanine or tryptophan.

Specimen: sorted CD4+, CD8+, or CD8+CD57+ T cells (not recorded which) from PBMCs. This sequence originates from a human donor in good health. The rearrangement uses TRBV19 and TRBJ2-7; no definite D call. CDR3 coding DNA: TGTGCCAGTAGTAGGTCTGGTTCCTACGAGCAGTACCTC. Encoded protein: CASSRSGSYEQYL.